This T cell receptor beta chain was identified during a study of identical twins. Findings and limits, study-wide: Models, which agreed with sharing between unrelated individuals, nonetheless underestimated the out-of-frame TCR alpha sharing seen in monozygotic twins. Insertions were reduced in abundant cord blood beta clonotypes but not in memory repertoires. Beta out-of-frame twin sharing showed a weaker excess.

The V gene lost 0 bases and the J gene lost 2 bases, with 9 bases spanning the gap. The CDR3 loop spans 15 amino acids. In germline, CDR1 is SGHDT, CDR2 YYEEEE. In the case of this clonotype: Its antigen remains unidentified.

Template switching added a universal primer site; cDNA carried unique molecular identifiers. From the 5' RACE reads, TCRdb called clonotypes with MiXCR, one entry per CDR3 protein. Of 1.5 million to 2 million distinct CDR3 sequences listed, under 35% were seen once; the top ten hold around 0.25%. The chain links TRBV5-6 to TRBJ1-5; D not certain. The sequencing input was cord blood. The TCR originated in a newborn girl in good health. The chain's CDR3 is CASSLANGGNQPQHF. DNA of the CDR3: TGTGCCAGCAGCTTGGCCAACGGAGGCAATCAGCCCCAGCATTTT. Full variable domain (missing parts from reference TRBV5-6 and TRBJ1-5): DAGVTQSPTHLIKTRGQQVTLRCSPKSGHDTVSWYQQALGQGPQFIFQYYEEEERQRGNFPDRFSGHQFPNYSSELNVNALLLGDSALYLCASSLANGGNQPQHFGDGTRLSIL.